This is a list of T cell receptor beta chains from one sample in a study of CD8 T cells in ankylosing spondylitis. Via MiXCR, TCRdb re-called the 5' RACE reads, giving one row per CDR3 protein. The sample consists of roughly 100,000 distinct CDR3 sequences, about 8% of them appearing once. Sequencing used blood, either unsorted or a sorted T cell fraction (not recorded which). The receptors shown here come from a male donor with ankylosing spondylitis or in good health (not recorded which). Both conserved end residues are part of each CDR3. D genes are given only for firm matches. Expanded clones are given a class, and other clones once, few, many or no size at all.

v_gene: TRBV6-5
d_gene: NA
abundance: NA
j_gene: TRBJ2-2
CDR3nt: TGTGCCAGCAGTTACGGCACAGAGACCGGGGAGCTGTTTTTT
CDR3aa: CASSYGTETGELFF

v_gene: TRBV5-1
d_gene: NA
abundance: many
j_gene: TRBJ2-5
CDR3nt: TGCGCCAGCAGCTTGGAAGGTTCCGAGACCCAGTACTTC
CDR3aa: CASSLEGSETQYF

v_gene: TRBV5-5
d_gene: NA
abundance: many
j_gene: TRBJ2-1
CDR3nt: TGTGCCAGCAGCTTTTTTTGGCAGGGTGGAAGCAATGAGCAGTTCTTC
CDR3aa: CASSFFWQGGSNEQFF

v_gene: TRBV11-2
d_gene: NA
abundance: many
j_gene: TRBJ2-1
CDR3nt: TGTGCCAGCAGCTTAGATCGTCTAAATGAGCAGTTCTTC
CDR3aa: CASSLDRLNEQFF

v_gene: TRBV12-3/TRBV12-4
d_gene: NA
abundance: many
j_gene: TRBJ1-6
CDR3nt: TGTGCCAGCAGTTTAGCCTACCGCATTAATTCACCCCTCCACTTT
CDR3aa: CASSLAYRINSPLHF

v_gene: TRBV7-2
d_gene: TRBD1
abundance: NA
j_gene: TRBJ2-7
CDR3nt: TGTGCCAGCAGCTTAGTAACAGGGGGCCCAACCTACGAGCAGTACTTC
CDR3aa: CASSLVTGGPTYEQYF

v_gene: TRBV20-1
d_gene: NA
abundance: many
j_gene: TRBJ1-1
CDR3nt: TGCAGTGCTAGAGCCGGGACTGAAGCTTTCTTT
CDR3aa: CSARAGTEAFF

v_gene: TRBV29-1
d_gene: TRBD1
abundance: many
j_gene: TRBJ1-3
CDR3nt: TGCAGCGTTGCAGGGGGCCCGAGCTCTGGAAACACCATATATTTT
CDR3aa: CSVAGGPSSGNTIYF

v_gene: TRBV7-2
d_gene: NA
abundance: few
j_gene: TRBJ2-3
CDR3nt: TGTGCCAGCAGCGCGGGCCTCACAGATACGCAGTATTTT
CDR3aa: CASSAGLTDTQYF

v_gene: TRBV12-3/TRBV12-4
d_gene: TRBD2
abundance: many
j_gene: TRBJ2-1
CDR3nt: TGTGCCAGCAGTTTAGCGGCTAGCGGTCCCTACAATGAGCAGTTCTTC
CDR3aa: CASSLAASGPYNEQFF

v_gene: TRBV7-2
d_gene: NA
abundance: few
j_gene: TRBJ1-1
CDR3nt: TGTGCCAGCAGCTCCTTACGGTCTGAAGCTTTCTTT
CDR3aa: CASSSLRSEAFF

v_gene: TRBV15
d_gene: NA
abundance: many
j_gene: TRBJ2-7
CDR3nt: TGTGCCACCAGCAGAGATTGGGGATACGAGCAGTACTTC
CDR3aa: CATSRDWGYEQYF

v_gene: TRBV30
d_gene: NA
abundance: NA
j_gene: TRBJ2-3
CDR3nt: TGTGCCTGGAGCGCGGCGTCAGATACGCAGTATTTT
CDR3aa: CAWSAASDTQYF

v_gene: TRBV6-1
d_gene: NA
abundance: NA
j_gene: TRBJ2-3
CDR3nt: TGTGCCAGCAGTCGAACAGAGGTTGTGGATACGCAGTATTTT
CDR3aa: CASSRTEVVDTQYF

v_gene: TRBV5-4
d_gene: TRBD1
abundance: many
j_gene: TRBJ2-3
CDR3nt: TGTGCCAGCACCTGGGACAGGGGAGCAGATACGCAGTATTTT
CDR3aa: CASTWDRGADTQYF

v_gene: TRBV7-2
d_gene: NA
abundance: NA
j_gene: TRBJ1-2
CDR3nt: TGTACCAGCAGCCGGGGGAGATATGGCTACACCTTC
CDR3aa: CTSSRGRYGYTF

v_gene: TRBV12-3/TRBV12-4
d_gene: NA
abundance: many
j_gene: TRBJ2-1
CDR3nt: TGTGCCAGCAGTTTAGGGAGGGCAGGGGTCTACAATGAGCAGTTCTTC
CDR3aa: CASSLGRAGVYNEQFF

v_gene: TRBV11-1
d_gene: NA
abundance: few
j_gene: TRBJ2-5
CDR3nt: TGTGCCAGCAGCTTAGGCCTTTTGTCCTCGGTATCCCAAGAGACCCAGTACTTC
CDR3aa: CASSLGLLSSVSQETQYF

v_gene: TRBV19
d_gene: NA
abundance: NA
j_gene: TRBJ1-5
CDR3nt: TGTGCCAGTAGTATAGGGGACGCCCTGAATCAGCCCCAGCATTTT
CDR3aa: CASSIGDALNQPQHF

v_gene: TRBV29-1
d_gene: TRBD1
abundance: many
j_gene: TRBJ1-2
CDR3nt: TGCAGCGTGCTCCCCGGGACAGGGAAAGGCTACACCTTC
CDR3aa: CSVLPGTGKGYTF

v_gene: TRBV19
d_gene: NA
abundance: few
j_gene: TRBJ2-7
CDR3nt: TGTGCCAGTAGTATGGGGCTAGCCTACGAGCAGTACTTC
CDR3aa: CASSMGLAYEQYF

v_gene: TRBV29-1
d_gene: NA
abundance: many
j_gene: TRBJ2-1
CDR3nt: TGCAGCGTTGAGCAGAGAGGCGGGACGTACAATGAGCAGTTCTTC
CDR3aa: CSVEQRGGTYNEQFF

v_gene: TRBV29-1
d_gene: TRBD1
abundance: many
j_gene: TRBJ2-3
CDR3nt: TGCAGCCTATACAGGGGCCCAGATACGCAGTATTTT
CDR3aa: CSLYRGPDTQYF

v_gene: TRBV4-1
d_gene: NA
abundance: many
j_gene: TRBJ1-3
CDR3nt: TGCGCCAGCAGCCAGACCCTTCGGGGGGCTGGAAACACCATATATTTT
CDR3aa: CASSQTLRGAGNTIYF

v_gene: TRBV18
d_gene: NA
abundance: NA
j_gene: TRBJ2-6
CDR3nt: TGTGCCAGCTCACTTCGGACGCAAGACTCTGGGGCCAACGTCCTGACTTTC
CDR3aa: CASSLRTQDSGANVLTF

v_gene: TRBV11-2
d_gene: NA
abundance: many
j_gene: TRBJ2-3
CDR3nt: TGTGCCAGCAGCCAAGGGGCAGATACGCAGTATTTT
CDR3aa: CASSQGADTQYF

v_gene: TRBV18
d_gene: TRBD1
abundance: many
j_gene: TRBJ2-5
CDR3nt: TGTGCCAGCTGTCTCCAGGGGGTCCAAGAGACCCAGTACTTC
CDR3aa: CASCLQGVQETQYF

v_gene: TRBV20-1
d_gene: NA
abundance: few
j_gene: TRBJ1-6
CDR3nt: TGCTGTGCGATAGAGAGGATCGCGAGCTCCTATAATTCACCCCTCCACTTT
CDR3aa: CCAIERIASSYNSPLHF

v_gene: TRBV10-3
d_gene: NA
abundance: many
j_gene: TRBJ2-7
CDR3nt: TGTGCCATCACCCCCAGATGGGAATCCAACGAGCAGTACTTC
CDR3aa: CAITPRWESNEQYF

v_gene: TRBV10-3
d_gene: NA
abundance: many
j_gene: TRBJ2-2
CDR3nt: TGTGCCATCAGCAAAGGGGCCGGGGAGCTGTTTTTT
CDR3aa: CAISKGAGELFF

v_gene: TRBV5-1
d_gene: TRBD2
abundance: many
j_gene: TRBJ2-1
CDR3nt: TGCGCCAGCAGCTTGGAGGGGACTAGGAGGGTCGATGAGCAGTTCTTC
CDR3aa: CASSLEGTRRVDEQFF

v_gene: TRBV7-9
d_gene: NA
abundance: many
j_gene: TRBJ1-5
CDR3nt: TGTGCCAGCAGCCTAAATTACAATCAGCCCCAGCATTTT
CDR3aa: CASSLNYNQPQHF

v_gene: TRBV7-2
d_gene: NA
abundance: NA
j_gene: TRBJ2-7
CDR3nt: TGTGCCAGCAGCTTAGGTTACTACGAGCAGTACTTC
CDR3aa: CASSLGYYEQYF

v_gene: TRBV7-9
d_gene: TRBD1
abundance: many
j_gene: TRBJ1-1
CDR3nt: TGTGCCAGCAGCTCGACAGGGGGCTACACTGAAGCTTTCTTT
CDR3aa: CASSSTGGYTEAFF

v_gene: TRBV14
d_gene: NA
abundance: many
j_gene: TRBJ2-7
CDR3nt: TGTGCCAGCAGCCAAGGAATCGGCCCCTACGAGCAGTACTTC
CDR3aa: CASSQGIGPYEQYF

v_gene: TRBV7-3
d_gene: NA
abundance: many
j_gene: TRBJ2-2
CDR3nt: TGTGCCAGCAGCTTTGGTGGCACCGGGGAGCTGTTTTTT
CDR3aa: CASSFGGTGELFF

v_gene: TRBV29-1
d_gene: TRBD1
abundance: many
j_gene: TRBJ1-2
CDR3nt: TGCAGCGTCGGGACAGGGGGCGCGGGGTTTGGCTACACCTTC
CDR3aa: CSVGTGGAGFGYTF

v_gene: TRBV11-2
d_gene: NA
abundance: many
j_gene: TRBJ2-3
CDR3nt: TGTGCCAGCTACTTGGTGGCGGGGCCCACAGATACGCAGTATTTT
CDR3aa: CASYLVAGPTDTQYF